These 18 T cell receptor beta chains originate from one sample sequenced in a study of beta chain features in type 1 diabetes (dated by TCRdb to between 2018 and 2020). Broader findings and caveats from the paper: Type 1 diabetes patients showed a moderate but significant shortening of TCRB CDR3 length in all four CD4+ subsets.

The antigens of these receptors remain unknown. The protocol used for the library was the immunoSEQ multiplex PCR assay. All of the isolated RNA was reverse transcribed with the High Capacity cDNA Reverse Transcription Kit, so expressed TCRB transcripts were sequenced. TCRdb re-hosts the immuneACCESS table, in-frame sequences only. Its copies lack some clones; in the studies checked, an unresolved V gene accounts for under half of them, and the cause for the rest is not known. A total of hundreds of thousands of clones appear in this sample, 11% to 15% of them only once. 0.035% to 0.04% of the sample rests with the top ten. The specimen was naive CD4+ T cells from blood. Explained via the paper, the cell subset or site label denotes: true naive CD4+ T cells. All receptors derive from a young man with type 1 diabetes.

This clone was seen a few times. This sequence joins TRBV11-2 and TRBJ2-3; no reliable D call. V was pared by 8 bases and J by 2 bases, with 20 bases between. This CDR3 comprises 16 residues. The germline V gene encodes CDR1 SGHAT and CDR2 FQNNGV. The CDR3 region has the DNA TGTGCCAGCGGCGTCCCAGCCCTGTACCCCACAGATACGCAGTATTTT. It encodes CASGVPALYPTDTQYF. The whole variable domain, remainder taken from reference TRBV11-2 and TRBJ2-3, is EAGVAQSPRYKIIEKRQSVAFWCNPISGHATLYWYQQILGQGPKLLIQFQNNGVVDDSQLPKDRFSAERLKGVDSTLKIQPAKLEDSAVYLCASGVPALYPTDTQYFGPGTRLTVL.

The genes are TRBV19 and TRBJ2-1; 9 bases map to TRBD1. Trimming cost V 7 bases and J 10 bases; bases outside gene matches: 26. Germline lookup yields CDR1 LNHDA and CDR2 SQIVND (reference sequence). The CDR3 is 19 residues long. CDR3 coding DNA: TGTGCCAGTACCCCCGCTAGGAGGGGCTGGGACAGGGCATCAGAGGAGCAGTTCTTC. Its protein product is CASTPARRGWDRASEEQFF.

The chain joins TRBV19 to TRBJ1-2, with 7 bases that match TRBD1. This CDR3 is 15 amino acids long. V shed 0 bases and J 8 bases; nucleotides not matched to a gene: 9. The V gene's germline CDR1 is LNHDA and CDR2 SQIVND (reference sequence). The CDR3 loop is CASSIDPGQRSGYTF. The CDR3 nucleotides are TGTGCCAGTAGTATAGACCCGGGACAGCGCTCCGGCTACACCTTC.

This clone appeared once. The chain uses TRBV5-4 and TRBJ2-5; no definite D call. Germline V gene data show CDR1 as SGHNT and CDR2 as YYREEE (reference sequence). Trimming shortened V by 2 bases and J by 5 bases, and 7 bases separated the two germline ends. This CDR3 has 12 amino acids. The CDR3 reads CASSFWVETQYF. Here the CDR3 DNA reads TGTGCCAGCAGCTTTTGGGTGGAGACCCAGTACTTC.

The chain links TRBV14 to TRBJ2-3; D might be TRBD1 (7 bases). This CDR3 spans 18 amino acids. Trimming took off 5 bases at V and 3 bases at J, with 24 bases between the two ends. Germline V gives CDR1 SGHDN, CDR2 FVKESK. CDR3 sequence (DNA): TGTGCCAGCAGCTCGACAGGGAGGATTAAGGGGCGGACAGATACGCAGTATTTT. Amino acid sequence: CASSSTGRIKGRTDTQYF.

The CDR3 region has the DNA TGTGCCATCAGTGAGGCGGGAGTAAGCACAGATACGCAGTATTTT. It yields the protein CAISEAGVSTDTQYF. The chain joins TRBV10-3 to TRBJ2-3, with TRBD2 matching over 7 bases. The J segment lost 0 bases and the V segment lost 2 bases, leaving 2 bases of the junction unmatched. CDR1 and CDR2 from the germline V gene are ENHRY and SYGVKD. This CDR3 comprises 15 residues.

The chain couples TRBV2 to TRBJ1-5; D gene ambiguous. Germline lookup yields CDR1 SNHLY and CDR2 FYNNEI. Trimming stripped 10 bases from V and 4 bases from J, with 14 bases between. The CDR3 extends over 13 amino acids. The chain's CDR3 is CATGSGQNQPQHF. DNA for the CDR3: TGTGCCACCGGAAGTGGGCAAAATCAGCCCCAGCATTTT.

The sample holds a few counts of this clone. The chain joins TRBV2 to TRBJ2-1; D is unclear. Between the trimmed V and J ends, which lost 5 bases and 12 bases, there was a span of 14 bases. This CDR3 is 12 amino acids long. CDR1 SNHLY and CDR2 FYNNEI come from the germline V gene. CDR3 nucleotides: TGTGCCAGCAGTCCCTTCCGCATATCGCAGTTCTTC. Translation gives CASSPFRISQFF.

For the CDR3, the DNA is TGTGCCAGCAGCTCCGACTTGGGGTCCTACGAGCAGTACTTC. Its protein product is CASSSDLGSYEQYF. This chain links TRBV5-4 with TRBJ2-7; D gene unclear. The germline V gene encodes CDR1 SGHNT and CDR2 YYREEE (reference sequence). The ends were cut back, 3 bases at V and 1 base at J, with 11 bases in the middle. The length of the CDR3 is 14 residues.

This rearrangement joins TRBV14 to TRBJ1-4; D possibly corresponds to TRBD1 (5 bases). Germline-derived CDR1 and CDR2 are SGHDN and FVKESK. The CDR3 runs to 13 residues. Trimming stripped 4 bases from V and 5 bases from J, with 8 bases between. For the CDR3, the DNA is TGTGCCAGCAGCCTACGGGGGAATGAAAAACTGTTTTTT. Encoded protein: CASSLRGNEKLFF.

The CDR3 sequence is CASSEDGPYQETQYF. CDR3 sequence (DNA): TGTGCCAGCAGTGAAGACGGACCGTATCAAGAGACCCAGTACTTC. The V and J genes are TRBV6-1 and TRBJ2-5; D unclear. The CDR3 is 15 residues long. V lost 1 base, J lost 2 bases, and 11 bases lay in between. Per germline, CDR1 MNHNS and CDR2 SASEGT.

There are a few counts of this clone. V usage is TRBV7-2 and J usage is TRBJ2-3; 11 nucleotides match TRBD2. Trimming removed 3 bases from V and 5 bases from J; junction bases left unmatched: 7. Germline V CDR1 and CDR2: SGHTA, FQGNSA. The CDR3 sequence is 16 residues long. This CDR3 is CASSLSSGRMRDTQYF. In nucleotides, the CDR3 is TGTGCCAGCAGCTTGTCTAGCGGGAGGATGAGAGATACGCAGTATTTT.

The CDR3 sequence: CASSPGLAGQETQYF. CDR3 nucleotides: TGTGCCAGCTCACCGGGACTAGCGGGCCAAGAGACCCAGTACTTC. The rearrangement links TRBV18 to TRBJ2-5; 12 nucleotides match TRBD2. The CDR3 totals 15 residues. CDR1 is KGHSH and CDR2 is LQKENI in the germline V gene. J lost 1 base, V lost 3 bases, and 0 bases had no gene match.

This clone was counted between two and nine times. The rearrangement uses TRBV19 and TRBJ1-1; possible D gene TRBD1, 6 bases. With 2 bases removed from V and 0 bases from J, the gap between germline ends came to 13 bases. Germline loops: CDR1 LNHDA, CDR2 SQIVND (reference sequence). The length of the CDR3 is 16 residues. The CDR3: CASSIPWTDMNTEAFF. Here the CDR3 DNA reads TGTGCCAGTAGTATACCCTGGACAGATATGAACACTGAAGCTTTCTTT.

The V and J genes are TRBV2 and TRBJ1-5; TRBD1 is a possible D gene (5 bases). With 8 bases removed from V and 2 bases from J, the gap between germline ends came to 10 bases. Germline loops: CDR1 SNHLY, CDR2 FYNNEI. There are 13 residues in the CDR3. In DNA form, the CDR3 reads TGTGCCAGCCAAATAGGGGGCAATCAGCCCCAGCATTTT. The encoded protein is CASQIGGNQPQHF.

This clone has a handful of counts. The chain joins TRBV9 to TRBJ2-3; TRBD1 matches 7 bases. Germline values: CDR1 SGDLS, CDR2 YYNGEE. The CDR3 sequence is 16 residues long. V dropped 1 base and J dropped 1; count of bases not matched to a gene: 6. The CDR3 is CASSVSAGTGTDTQYF. CDR3 coding DNA: TGTGCCAGCAGCGTATCAGCCGGGACAGGCACAGATACGCAGTATTTT.

This chain connects TRBV14 to TRBJ1-4; D gene ambiguous. The CDR3 is 16 residues long. From germline, CDR1 is SGHDN and CDR2 FVKESK. V was trimmed by 1 base and J by 5 bases, leaving 14 bases between them. The CDR3 loop reads CASSQGRSGLNEKLFF. DNA for the CDR3: TGTGCCAGCAGCCAAGGAAGGTCAGGACTGAATGAAAAACTGTTTTTT.

V is TRBV7-2 and J is TRBJ1-1; D is possibly TRBD1 (5 bases). This CDR3 is built from 14 residues. Germline V lookup: CDR1 SGHTA, CDR2 FQGNSA. Trimming pared 0 bases from V and 4 bases from J, leaving 9 bases between. Here the CDR3 DNA reads TGTGCCAGCAGCTTAGCAGTCCAGGGCACTGAAGCTTTCTTT. Protein sequence: CASSLAVQGTEAFF.